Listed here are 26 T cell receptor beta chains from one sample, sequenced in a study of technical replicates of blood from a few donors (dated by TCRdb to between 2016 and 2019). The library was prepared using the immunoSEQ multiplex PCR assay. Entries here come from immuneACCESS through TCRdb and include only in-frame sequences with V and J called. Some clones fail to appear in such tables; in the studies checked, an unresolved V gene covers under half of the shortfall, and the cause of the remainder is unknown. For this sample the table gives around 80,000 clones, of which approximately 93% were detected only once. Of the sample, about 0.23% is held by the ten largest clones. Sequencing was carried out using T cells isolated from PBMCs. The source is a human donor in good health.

CDR3 in amino acids: CASSFNSWTGNTEAFF. The CDR3 bases are TGTGCCAGCAGTTTTAATAGCTGGACAGGGAACACTGAAGCTTTCTTT. The chain combines TRBV27 with TRBJ1-1; 7 nucleotides agree with TRBD1. The CDR3 consists of 16 residues. Germline lookup yields CDR1 MNHEY and CDR2 SMNVEV (reference sequence). Unmatched junction bases numbered 8, after V lost 3 bases and J lost 1 base.

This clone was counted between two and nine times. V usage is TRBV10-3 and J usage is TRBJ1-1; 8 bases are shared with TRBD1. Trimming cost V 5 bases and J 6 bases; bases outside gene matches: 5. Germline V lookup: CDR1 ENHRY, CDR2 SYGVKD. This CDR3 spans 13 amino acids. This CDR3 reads CAISRQGKAEAFF. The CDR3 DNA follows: TGTGCCATCAGTAGACAGGGGAAAGCTGAAGCTTTCTTT.

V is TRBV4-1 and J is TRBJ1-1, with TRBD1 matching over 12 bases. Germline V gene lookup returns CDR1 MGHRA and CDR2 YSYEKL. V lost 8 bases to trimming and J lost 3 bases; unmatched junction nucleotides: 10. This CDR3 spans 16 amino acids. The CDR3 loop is CASHHRDRGRDTEAFF. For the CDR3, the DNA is TGCGCCAGCCACCACCGGGACAGGGGGCGAGACACTGAAGCTTTCTTT.

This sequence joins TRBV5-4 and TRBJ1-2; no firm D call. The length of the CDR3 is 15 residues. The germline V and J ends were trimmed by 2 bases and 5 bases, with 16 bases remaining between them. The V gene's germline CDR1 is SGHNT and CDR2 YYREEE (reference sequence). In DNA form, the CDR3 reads TGTGCCAGCAGCTTTAATCTAAAGACATTGTATGGCTACACCTTC. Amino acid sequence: CASSFNLKTLYGYTF. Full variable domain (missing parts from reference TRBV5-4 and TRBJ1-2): ETGVTQSPTHLIKTRGQQVTLRCSSQSGHNTVSWYQQALGQGPQFIFQYYREEENGRGNFPPRFSGLQFPNYSSELNVNALELDDSALYLCASSFNLKTLYGYTFGSGTRLTVV.

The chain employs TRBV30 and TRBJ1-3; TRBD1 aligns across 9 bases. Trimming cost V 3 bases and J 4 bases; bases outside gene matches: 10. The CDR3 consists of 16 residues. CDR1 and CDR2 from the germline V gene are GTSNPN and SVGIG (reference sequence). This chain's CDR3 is CAWRIGQGSAGNTIYF. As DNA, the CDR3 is TGTGCCTGGAGGATCGGACAGGGGTCGGCAGGAAACACCATATATTTT. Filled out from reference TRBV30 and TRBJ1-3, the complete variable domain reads SQTIHQWPATLVQPVGSPLSLECTVEGTSNPNLYWYRQAAGRGLQLLFYSVGIGQISSEVPQNLSASRPQDRQFILSSKKLLLSDSGFYLCAWRIGQGSAGNTIYFGEGSWLTVV.

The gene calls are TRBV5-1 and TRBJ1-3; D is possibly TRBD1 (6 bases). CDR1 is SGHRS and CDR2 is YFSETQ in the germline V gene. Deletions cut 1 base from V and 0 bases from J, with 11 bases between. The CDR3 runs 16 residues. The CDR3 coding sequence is TGCGCCAGCAGCTTGAGCAGGGGCTTCTCTGGAAACACCATATATTTT. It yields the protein CASSLSRGFSGNTIYF.

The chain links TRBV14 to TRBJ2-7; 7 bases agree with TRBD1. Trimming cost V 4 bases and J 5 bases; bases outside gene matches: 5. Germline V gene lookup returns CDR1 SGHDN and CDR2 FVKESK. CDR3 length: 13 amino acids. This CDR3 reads CASSPDRADEQYF. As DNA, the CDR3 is TGTGCCAGCAGCCCCGACAGGGCTGACGAGCAGTACTTC. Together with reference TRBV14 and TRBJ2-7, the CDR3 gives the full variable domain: EAGVTQFPSHSVIEKGQTVTLRCDPISGHDNLYWYRRVMGKEIKFLLHFVKESKQDESGMPNNRFLAERTGGTYSTLKVQPAELEDSGVYFCASSPDRADEQYFGPGTRLTVT.

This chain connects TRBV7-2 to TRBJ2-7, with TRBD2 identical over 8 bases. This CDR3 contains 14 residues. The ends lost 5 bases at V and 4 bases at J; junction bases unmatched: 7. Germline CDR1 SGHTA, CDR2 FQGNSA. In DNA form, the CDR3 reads TGTGCCAGCAGCAACGGACTAGCTGGGTACGAGCAGTACTTC. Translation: CASSNGLAGYEQYF.

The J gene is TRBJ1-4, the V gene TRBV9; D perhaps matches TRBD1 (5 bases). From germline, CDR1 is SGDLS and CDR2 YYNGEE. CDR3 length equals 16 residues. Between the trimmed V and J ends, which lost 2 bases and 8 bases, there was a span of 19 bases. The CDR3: CASSVGVGDAPEKLFF. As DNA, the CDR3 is TGTGCCAGCAGCGTTGGGGTAGGGGATGCTCCGGAAAAACTGTTTTTT.

In DNA, the CDR3 is TGTGCCAGCAGCGTAGGGTCTAGCGCTGGGTACGAGCAGTACTTC. Residues: CASSVGSSAGYEQYF. J is TRBJ2-7 and V is TRBV9, with D possibly being TRBD2 (6 bases). Per germline, CDR1 SGDLS and CDR2 YYNGEE. Between the trimmed V and J ends, which lost 0 bases and 4 bases, there was a span of 14 bases. The CDR3 is made up of 15 amino acids.

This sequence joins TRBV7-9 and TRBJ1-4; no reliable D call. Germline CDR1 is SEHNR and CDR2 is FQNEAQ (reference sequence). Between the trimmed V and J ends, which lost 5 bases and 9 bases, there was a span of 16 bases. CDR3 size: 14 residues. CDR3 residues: CASSPDFPAKKLFF. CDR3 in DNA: TGTGCCAGCAGCCCGGACTTCCCCGCGAAAAAACTGTTTTTT.

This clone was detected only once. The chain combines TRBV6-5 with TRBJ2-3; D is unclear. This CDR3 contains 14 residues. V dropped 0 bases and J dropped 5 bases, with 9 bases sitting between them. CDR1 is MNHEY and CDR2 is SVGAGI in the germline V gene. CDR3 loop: CASSYSTSLDTQYF. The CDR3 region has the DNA TGTGCCAGCAGTTACTCGACTTCATTAGATACGCAGTATTTT.

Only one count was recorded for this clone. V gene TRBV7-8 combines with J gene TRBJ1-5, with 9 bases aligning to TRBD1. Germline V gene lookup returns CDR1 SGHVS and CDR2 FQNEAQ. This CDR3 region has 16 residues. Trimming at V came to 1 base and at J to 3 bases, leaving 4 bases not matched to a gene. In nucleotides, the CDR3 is TGTGCCAGCAGCTTAGTAGGGACAGGGTTCAATCAGCCCCAGCATTTT. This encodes CASSLVGTGFNQPQHF.

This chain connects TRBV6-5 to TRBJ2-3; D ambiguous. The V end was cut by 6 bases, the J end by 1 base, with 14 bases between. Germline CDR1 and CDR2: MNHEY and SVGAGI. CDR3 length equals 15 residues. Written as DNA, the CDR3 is TGTGCCAGCAGCCTTAGGTCCGCGGGCACAGATACGCAGTATTTT. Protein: CASSLRSAGTDTQYF.

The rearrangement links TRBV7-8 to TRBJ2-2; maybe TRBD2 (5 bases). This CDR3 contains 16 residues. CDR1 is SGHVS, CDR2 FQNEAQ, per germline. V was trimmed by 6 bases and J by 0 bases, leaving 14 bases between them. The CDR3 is CASRGVRRANTGELFF. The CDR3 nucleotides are TGTGCCAGCAGGGGCGTACGGCGGGCGAACACCGGGGAGCTGTTTTTT.

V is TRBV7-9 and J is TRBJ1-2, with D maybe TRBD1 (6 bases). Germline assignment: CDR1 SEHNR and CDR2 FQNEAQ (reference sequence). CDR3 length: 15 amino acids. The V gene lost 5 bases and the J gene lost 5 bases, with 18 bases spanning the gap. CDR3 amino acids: CASSTRQQGGYGYTF. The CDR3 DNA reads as TGTGCCAGCAGCACCCGTCAACAGGGAGGGTATGGCTACACCTTC.

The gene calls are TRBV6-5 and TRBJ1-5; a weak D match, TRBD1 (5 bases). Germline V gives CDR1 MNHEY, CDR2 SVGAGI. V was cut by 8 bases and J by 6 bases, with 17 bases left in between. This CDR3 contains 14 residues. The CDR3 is CASVLQGGIQPQHF. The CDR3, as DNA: TGTGCCAGCGTTCTGCAGGGTGGAATTCAGCCCCAGCATTTT.

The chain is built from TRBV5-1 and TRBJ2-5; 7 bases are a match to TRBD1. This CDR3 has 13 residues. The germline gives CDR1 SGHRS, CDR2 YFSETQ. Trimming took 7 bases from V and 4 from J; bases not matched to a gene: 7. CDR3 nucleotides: TGCGCCAGCGCTAGAGGGGGCGCAGAGACCCAGTACTTC. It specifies CASARGGAETQYF.

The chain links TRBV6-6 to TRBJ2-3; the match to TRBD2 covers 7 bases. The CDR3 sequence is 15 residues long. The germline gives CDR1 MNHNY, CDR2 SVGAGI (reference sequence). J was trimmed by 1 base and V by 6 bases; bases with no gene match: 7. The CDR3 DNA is TGTGCCAGCAGCGGGGGGAGGGGAGGCACAGATACGCAGTATTTT. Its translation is CASSGGRGGTDTQYF.

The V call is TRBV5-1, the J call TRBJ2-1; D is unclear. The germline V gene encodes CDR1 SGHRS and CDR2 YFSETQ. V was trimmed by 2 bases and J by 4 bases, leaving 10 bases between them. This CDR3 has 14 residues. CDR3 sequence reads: CASSLHPEYNEQFF. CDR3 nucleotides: TGCGCCAGCAGCTTACATCCCGAATACAATGAGCAGTTCTTC. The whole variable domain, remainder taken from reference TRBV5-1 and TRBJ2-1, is KAGVTQTPRYLIKTRGQQVTLSCSPISGHRSVSWYQQTPGQGLQFLFEYFSETQRNKGNFPGRFSGRQFSNSRSEMNVSTLELGDSALYLCASSLHPEYNEQFFGPGTRLTVL.

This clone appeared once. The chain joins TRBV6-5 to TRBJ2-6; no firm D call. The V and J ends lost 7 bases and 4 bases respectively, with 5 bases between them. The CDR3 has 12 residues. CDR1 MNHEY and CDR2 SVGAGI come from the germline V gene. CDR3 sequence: CASKRGANVLTF. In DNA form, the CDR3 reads TGTGCCAGCAAGAGGGGGGCCAACGTCCTGACTTTC.

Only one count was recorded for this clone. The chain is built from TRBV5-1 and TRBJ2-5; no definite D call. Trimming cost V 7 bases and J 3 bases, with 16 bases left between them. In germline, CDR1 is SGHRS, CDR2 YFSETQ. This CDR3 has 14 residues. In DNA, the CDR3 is TGCGCCAGCCGAGATGCCCCGCGCGAAGAGACCCAGTACTTC. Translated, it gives CASRDAPREETQYF.

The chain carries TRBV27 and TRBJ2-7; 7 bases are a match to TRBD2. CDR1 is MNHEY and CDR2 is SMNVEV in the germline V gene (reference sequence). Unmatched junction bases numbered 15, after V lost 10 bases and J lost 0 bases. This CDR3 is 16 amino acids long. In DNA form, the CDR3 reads TGTGCCACCACCCCTGCTTGGCGGGGGAGCTCCTACGAGCAGTACTTC. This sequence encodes CATTPAWRGSSYEQYF.

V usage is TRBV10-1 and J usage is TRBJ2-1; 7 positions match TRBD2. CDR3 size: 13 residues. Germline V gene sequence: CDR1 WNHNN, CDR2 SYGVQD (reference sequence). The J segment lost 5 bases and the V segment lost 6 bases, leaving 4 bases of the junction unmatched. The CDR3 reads CASSTGGNNEQFF. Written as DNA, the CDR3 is TGCGCCAGCAGCACGGGGGGAAACAATGAGCAGTTCTTC.

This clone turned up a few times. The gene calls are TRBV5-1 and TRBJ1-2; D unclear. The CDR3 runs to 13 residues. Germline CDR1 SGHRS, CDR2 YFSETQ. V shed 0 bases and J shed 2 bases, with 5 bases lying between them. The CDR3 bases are TGCGCCAGCAGCTTGGTCCAGAACTATGGCTACACCTTC. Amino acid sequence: CASSLVQNYGYTF.

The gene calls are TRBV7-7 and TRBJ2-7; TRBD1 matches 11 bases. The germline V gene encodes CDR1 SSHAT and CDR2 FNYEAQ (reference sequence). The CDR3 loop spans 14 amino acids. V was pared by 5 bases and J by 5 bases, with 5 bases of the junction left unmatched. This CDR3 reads CASSPDRGQNEQYF. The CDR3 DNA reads TGTGCCAGCAGCCCGGACAGGGGGCAAAACGAGCAGTACTTC. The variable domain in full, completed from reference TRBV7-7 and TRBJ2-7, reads GAGVSQSPRYKVTKRGQDVTLRCDPISSHATLYWYQQALGQGPEFLTYFNYEAQPDKSGLPSDRFSAERPEGSISTLTIQRTEQRDSAMYRCASSPDRGQNEQYFGPGTRLTVT.